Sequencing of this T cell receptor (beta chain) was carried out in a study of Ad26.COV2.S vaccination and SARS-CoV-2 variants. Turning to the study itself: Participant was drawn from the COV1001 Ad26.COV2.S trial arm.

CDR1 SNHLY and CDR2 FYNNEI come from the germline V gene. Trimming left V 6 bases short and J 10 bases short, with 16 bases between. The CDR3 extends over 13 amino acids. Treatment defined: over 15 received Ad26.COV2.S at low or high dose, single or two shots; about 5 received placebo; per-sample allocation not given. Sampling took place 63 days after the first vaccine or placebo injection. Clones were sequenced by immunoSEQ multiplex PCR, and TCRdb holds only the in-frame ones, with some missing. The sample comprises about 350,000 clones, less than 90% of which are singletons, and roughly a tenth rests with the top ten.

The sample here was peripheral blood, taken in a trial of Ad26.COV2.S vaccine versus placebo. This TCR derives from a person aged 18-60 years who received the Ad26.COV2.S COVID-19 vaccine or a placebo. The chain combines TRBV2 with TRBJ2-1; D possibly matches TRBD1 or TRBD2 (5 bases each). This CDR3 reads CASSFPGHDEQFF. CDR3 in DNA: TGTGCCAGCAGCTTTCCGGGGCATGACGAGCAGTTCTTC.